The clone carrying this T cell receptor (beta chain) occurred a few times. TCRdb redid the calling of the RACE reads with MiXCR, one entry per CDR3 protein. The sample lists about 58,000 distinct CDR3 sequences, roughly 12% seen once, with roughly 2.4% in the top ten. Regarding time point: patch test 3, about 24 weeks after DPC sensitization. Treatment denoted: therapeutic diphenylcyclopropenone sensitization with weekly scalp DPC. The data derive from a study of human T cells and chemical hapten exposure. V was pared by 4 bases and J by 3 bases, with 10 bases between. This CDR3 comprises 13 residues. CDR1 SNHLY and CDR2 FYNNEI come from the germline V gene.

This sequence originates from a man aged 25 to 40 with alopecia areata. Some clones in this sample may be carry-over from other donors' samples. The sequences come from whole blood, collected in connection with sensitization to the hapten diphenylcyclopropenone (DPC). The genes are TRBV2 and TRBJ2-7; D is ambiguous. The CDR3 coding sequence is TGTGCCAGCAGTGTTTTACCGAGCTACGAGCAGTACTTC. It is translated as CASSVLPSYEQYF.